What follows is one T cell receptor (beta chain) and its context. Its antigen has not been determined. No much larger clonotype is one base removed from it; base qualities were not supplied. This sample was taken from a study of tumor and adjacent non-tumor tissue in lung cancer (dated by TCRdb to about 2018). About the full investigation: By cancer type, the cohort comprised under 15 adenocarcinoma patients, a couple of squamous cell carcinoma patients and 1 small cell lung cancer patient. The 15 enrolled patients, of whom approximately 10 were men and 5 were women, were aged 31 to 76 years and were diagnosed with TNM stage I to III disease. A total of approximately 120,000,000 productive TCRbeta reads were generated by sequencing, corresponding to an average of around 4 million reads per sample. The study compared bulk TCRbeta repertoires from lung tumor tissue and matched distant non-tumor lung tissue of roughly 15 lung cancer patients. TCRbeta CDR3 sequencing was performed on around 30 paired specimens, with one tumor sample and one normal lung sample collected per patient.

Bulk unsorted tissue served as the source for RNA extraction, and RNA quality was assessed using a NanoDrop ND-1000 and an Agilent 2100. The donors were newly diagnosed lung cancer patients admitted for thoracic surgery in China from August to November 2014 who had not received prior chemotherapy. Patients with previous radiotherapy or chemotherapy, or with another concurrent cancer, were excluded from the study. Surgical tissue pieces of 1-2 cm3 were preserved in RNAlater solution and stored at -80 °C until use. Study-wide conclusions, independent of this receptor: The top 100 clones accounted for a significantly larger cumulative portion of the repertoire in normal lung than in tumor tissue. The sequencing platform is not named in the methods, and unique molecular identifiers are not mentioned. Peripheral blood was not sequenced, so blood TCRbeta repertoires were not examined in the lung cancer patients of the study. Younger patients had significantly higher TCR diversity, and higher tumor TCR diversity was associated with shorter overall and disease-free survival. The cohort had only about 14 patients, and the authors noted that larger samples and more detailed clinical data are needed. Tumor tissue showed significantly higher TCR diversity (inverse Simpson) than normal lung tissue, at 431.37 vs 166.20 (P = 0.0075, Mann-Whitney U test).

Receptor libraries were prepared by multiplex PCR. The reads were generated on an Illumina HiSeq 2500. TCRbeta libraries were built by three rounds of nested PCR using primers (Table S4), following protocols modified from ARM-PCR. Before sequencing, PCR products of 200-500 bp were excised from the gel and purified with the QIAquick gel extraction kit. Per the authors' processing: Trimmomatic was used to clean the reads, FLASH was used to merge the reads into complete CDR3 sequences, and MiTCR was used to assign the reads to V(D)J germline segments. Clonal diversity was computed as the inverse Simpson's index with VDJtools. In-frame sequences without a premature stop codon were defined as productive reads. The public reads were reanalyzed by TCRdb: fastp trimming at Q25, MiXCR alignment, in-frame beta chains only. Rows with one shared CDR3 protein collapse into an entry with the most common genes and DNA. TCRdb's processing, not the authors' own work, is the source of the V and J calls. The sample yields some 71,000 distinct CDR3 sequences; about two thirds were counted once. Approximately 9.5% of the sample belongs to the ten largest clones.

Sequencing was done on a sample of lung tumor tissue. This sequence was found in a woman in her thirties or forties with non-small cell lung cancer.

The CDR3 region has the sequence CASSLAGGGTDTQYF. The DNA sequence is TGTGCCAGCAGTTTAGCGGGCGGGGGCACAGATACGCAGTATTTT. Rearrangement joined TRBV12-3 or TRBV12-4 to TRBJ2-3; the D gene is possibly TRBD2, with 6 bases matching. The junction carries 8 bases between V and J, which are trimmed by 0 bases and 1 base respectively. Spanning cysteine to phenylalanine, the CDR3 consists of 15 amino acids. The kept DNA is CDR3 alone, 45 bases in frame from the first base.